This TCR beta chain appears in the sequencing data of a study of T cells in Graves' hyperthyroidism and ophthalmopathy. Using RNA transcripts as the source, TCR beta CDR3 regions were amplified. The TCR CDR3 was amplified in a first-round RT-PCR using the HTBI primer set. TCRdb reprocessed the multiplex PCR reads with MiXCR, giving one entry per CDR3 protein. Found here are hundreds of thousands of distinct CDR3 sequences, 22% of them singletons; the top ten hold roughly 60%. This CDR3 contains 15 residues. Trimming took 6 bases from V and 11 from J, leaving 23 bases between them. Germline-derived CDR1 and CDR2 are MNHEY and SMNVEV (reference sequence).

The receptor was isolated from a man aged 30-40 years with Graves' ophthalmopathy. The genes are TRBV27 and TRBJ1-5; D perhaps matches TRBD1 (6 bases). The sequencing input was blood. The CDR3 DNA reads TGTGCCAGCAGGAGGGGTGGACAGACCCAACGGGCCCAGCATTTT. Translated, it gives CASRRGGQTQRAQHF.